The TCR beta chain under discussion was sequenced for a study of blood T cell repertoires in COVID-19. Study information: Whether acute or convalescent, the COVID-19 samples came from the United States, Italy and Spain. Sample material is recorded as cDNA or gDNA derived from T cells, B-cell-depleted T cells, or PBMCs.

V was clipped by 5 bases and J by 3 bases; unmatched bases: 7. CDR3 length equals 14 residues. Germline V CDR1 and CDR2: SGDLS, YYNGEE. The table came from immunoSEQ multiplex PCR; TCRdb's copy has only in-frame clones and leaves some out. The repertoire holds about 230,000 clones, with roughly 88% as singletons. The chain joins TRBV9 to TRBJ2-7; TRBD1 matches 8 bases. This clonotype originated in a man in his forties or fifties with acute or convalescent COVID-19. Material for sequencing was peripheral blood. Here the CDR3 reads CASSDPGTGYEQYF. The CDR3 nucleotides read TGTGCCAGCAGTGACCCCGGGACAGGCTACGAGCAGTACTTC.